This passage covers 3 T cell receptor beta chains from one sample sequenced in a study of identical twins. MiXCR, run by TCRdb on the 5' RACE reads, gives a single entry per CDR3 protein. The sample carries more than 400,000 distinct CDR3 sequences, roughly 15% recorded once. This same sample was also part of a study on yellow fever vaccine responses in identical twins.

Sequenced material: CD4+ T cells sorted from blood. The receptors here all came from a woman younger than 35 in good health.

In this sample, this clonotype turned up a few times. The chain's CDR3 is CASSQSQTSGVLEQFF. CDR3 bases: TGCGCCAGCAGCCAAAGCCAGACTAGCGGGGTTCTTGAGCAGTTCTTC. The rearrangement joins TRBV4-1 to TRBJ2-1, with 11 bases aligning to TRBD2. The ends lost 2 bases at V and 9 bases at J; junction bases unmatched: 9. Germline V gives CDR1 MGHRA, CDR2 YSYEKL. The CDR3 contains 16 residues.

This clonotype was seen only a few times. CDR3 coding DNA: TGCGCCAGCAGCCCTAGCGGACAGACCGGGGAGCTGTTTTTT. Translated: CASSPSGQTGELFF. The V call is TRBV4-1, the J call TRBJ2-2; D perhaps matches TRBD2 (7 bases). Germline loops: CDR1 MGHRA, CDR2 YSYEKL. The V and J ends lost 4 bases and 5 bases respectively, with 11 bases between them. This CDR3 is 14 amino acids long.

The sample holds a few counts of this clonotype. The rearrangement links TRBV28 to TRBJ2-5; no clear D gene. This CDR3 region has 15 residues. V was pared by 1 base and J by 5 bases, with 14 bases between. Germline lookup yields CDR1 MDHEN and CDR2 SYDVKM. As DNA, the CDR3 is TGTGCCAGCAGTTTATCGTTATACCACGGGGAGACCCAGTACTTC. It codes for CASSLSLYHGETQYF.